This T cell receptor beta chain came from a study of T cell repertoires in cytomegalovirus infection. Study information: Indications came from public TCR beta signatures; they pointed to CMV infection and to a matching HLA type. Study results and caveats: The ex vivo response was dominated by HLA-C-restricted CMV-specific TCR beta clonotypes. Cumulative public TCR beta family frequency identified CMV carriers with the relevant HLA.

The CDR3 covers 15 residues. Germline V lookup: CDR1 SGHVS, CDR2 FQNEAQ. TCRdb passed the reads through MiXCR, listing each CDR3 protein once. The sample has some 600,000 distinct CDR3 sequences; 20% to 25% are singletons. This clonotype has at least ten counts. Its cognate antigen is unknown. At one boundary the junction diverges from the germline segment, which might be a read error. J is TRBJ2-3 and V is TRBV7-8; 7 bases match TRBD2. The clonotype was recovered from a human donor in good health (CMV status not recorded). Some clones in this sample may be carry-over from other donors' samples. The sequenced sample was CD8+ T cells from PBMCs. CDR3 in DNA: TGTGCCAGCAGCTTAGCCCTAGCGGTGGCAGAGACGCAGTATTTT. Its protein is CASSLALAVAETQYF.